The rows below give T cell receptor beta chains drawn from one sample of a study of shared clonotypes between healthy human individuals. Repertoires were generated with immunoSEQ multiplex PCR, while TCRdb's copy carries only in-frame clones and drops some. The repertoire holds approximately 1,000,000 clones, with about four fifths as singletons. The sample comprised memory CD4+ T cells from PBMCs. The source of these receptors is a man aged 18 to 29 in good health. Some clones in this sample may be carry-over from other donors' samples. Both conserved end residues are part of each CDR3. The D gene is left open where the match is weak. Not every row has a clone size; where given, it reads once, few, many or a size class.

D	V	J	size	CDR3	DNA
-	TRBV7-9	TRBJ1-1	-	CASSHPSFTITTEAFF	TGTGCCAGCAGCCACCCCAGTTTTACTATAACCACTGAAGCTTTCTTT
-	TRBV5-6	TRBJ2-7	-	CASSLRISSKSDEQYF	TGTGCCAGCAGCTTGCGAATTTCTAGTAAGTCTGACGAGCAGTACTTC
TRBD2	TRBV28	TRBJ2-7	-	CASSSTSGTSGIIRSYEQYF	TGTGCCAGCAGTTCTACTTCCGGGACTAGCGGCATTATTCGTTCCTACGAGCAGTACTTC
-	TRBV11-2	TRBJ2-7	few	CASSLDQAGQYF	TGTGCCAGCAGCTTAGATCAGGCGGGGCAGTACTTC
TRBD1	TRBV18	TRBJ2-3	-	CASSPLGQGADTQYF	TGTGCCAGCTCACCACTCGGACAGGGTGCAGATACGCAGTATTTT
-	TRBV7-4	TRBJ2-7	-	CASSLETRHYEQYF	TGTGCCAGCAGCTTAGAGACTAGACACTACGAGCAGTACTTC
-	TRBV19	TRBJ1-3	-	CASSTVPRNTIYF	TGTGCCAGTAGTACCGTACCGAGAAACACCATATATTTT
-	TRBV7-2	TRBJ2-6	-	CASSPRQGLGGANVLTF	TGTGCCAGCAGCCCCCGACAAGGATTGGGAGGGGCCAACGTCCTGACTTTC
-	TRBV18	TRBJ1-1	-	CASSPARQAGNTEAFF	TGTGCCAGCTCACCAGCTAGACAGGCGGGGAACACTGAAGCTTTCTTT
-	TRBV28	TRBJ1-2	few	CASAPTGYGYTF	TGTGCCAGCGCACCTACAGGCTATGGCTACACCTTC
-	TRBV2	TRBJ2-2	-	CASRSWGSSNTGELFF	TGTGCCAGCCGGTCATGGGGGAGTTCGAACACCGGGGAGCTGTTTTTT
-	TRBV5-4	TRBJ1-3	-	CASSLSSHSGNTIYF	TGTGCCAGCAGCTTGTCGTCGCACTCTGGAAACACCATATATTTT
-	TRBV5-1	TRBJ1-4	-	CASSLGESNEKLFF	TGCGCCAGCAGCTTAGGGGAATCTAATGAAAAACTGTTTTTT
TRBD1	TRBV28	TRBJ2-7	-	CAIGQGGSPEQYF	TGTGCCATAGGACAGGGGGGATCACCCGAGCAGTACTTC
TRBD1	TRBV5-1	TRBJ1-2	-	CASSPETGGRDYGYTF	TGCGCCAGCAGCCCCGAGACAGGGGGGAGGGACTATGGCTACACCTTC
-	TRBV15	TRBJ1-2	many	CATSRQGSGYTF	TGTGCCACCAGCAGACAGGGGTCTGGCTACACCTTC
-	TRBV29-1	TRBJ2-7	-	CSVGGGMASYEQYF	TGCAGCGTTGGTGGGGGGATGGCGTCCTACGAGCAGTACTTC
-	TRBV18	TRBJ1-3	-	CASSQAGKSSGNTIYF	TGTGCCAGCTCACAGGCAGGGAAGTCCTCTGGAAACACCATATATTTT
TRBD1	TRBV7-6	TRBJ2-3	many	CASSSTGGANTDTQYF	TGTGCCAGCAGCTCGACAGGGGGCGCGAACACAGATACGCAGTATTTT
-	TRBV21-1	TRBJ2-5	-	CASSKGGPGQGWETQYF	TGTGCCAGCAGCAAAGGGGGACCGGGACAGGGTTGGGAGACCCAGTACTTC
-	TRBV5-4	TRBJ2-4	-	CASSLEGSGTQQYF	TGTGCCAGCAGCTTGGAGGGATCCGGGACCCAACAGTACTTC
-	TRBV5-8	TRBJ1-5	-	CASSPGRLDNQPQHF	TGTGCCAGCAGCCCAGGAAGGCTCGACAATCAGCCCCAGCATTTT
-	TRBV5-1	TRBJ2-1	-	CASSLSGVAYNEQFF	TGCGCCAGCAGCTTGTCTGGGGTGGCCTACAATGAGCAGTTCTTC
TRBD1	TRBV7-7	TRBJ1-1	-	CASSPPGTGITEAFF	TGTGCCAGCAGCCCACCCGGGACAGGGATCACTGAAGCTTTCTTT
-	TRBV6-1	TRBJ2-5	-	CASSEEDTETQYF	TGTGCCAGCAGTGAAGAGGATACGGAGACCCAGTACTTC
-	TRBV18	TRBJ1-1	many	CASSRNDGGYEAFF	TGTGCCAGCTCACGAAACGACGGCGGGTATGAAGCTTTCTTT
TRBD1	TRBV4-3	TRBJ2-7	-	CASSQEQGAYEQYF	TGCGCCAGCAGCCAAGAACAGGGGGCCTACGAGCAGTACTTC
-	TRBV21-1	TRBJ2-1	-	CASIHYRGNGLGEQFF	TGTGCCAGCATACATTACAGGGGAAACGGTCTGGGTGAGCAGTTCTTC
-	TRBV2	TRBJ2-5	-	CASSLQGGAQYF	TGTGCCAGCAGTCTACAGGGGGGGGCCCAGTACTTC
TRBD1	TRBV7-9	TRBJ1-4	-	CASTPGLTGPEKLFF	TGTGCCAGCACCCCGGGGTTGACAGGGCCCGAAAAACTGTTTTTT
TRBD1	TRBV18	TRBJ1-1	-	CASSGGQGYTEAFF	TGTGCCAGCTCAGGCGGACAGGGCTATACTGAAGCTTTCTTT
-	TRBV4-1	TRBJ1-1	-	CASSQVTGGRAFF	TGCGCCAGCAGCCAAGTGACGGGGGGACGGGCTTTCTTT
TRBD2	TRBV11-3	TRBJ2-3	once	CASSPTKTGTSGRDTQYF	TGTGCCAGCAGCCCGACAAAAACCGGGACTAGCGGGAGAGATACGCAGTATTTT
TRBD2	TRBV4-2	TRBJ2-7	once	CASSGGGLAGGTASEQYF	TGTGCCAGCAGCGGAGGCGGGCTAGCGGGAGGAACGGCTTCCGAGCAGTACTTC
TRBD1	TRBV6-1	TRBJ1-5	once	CASSEAAGTGVRQPQHF	TGTGCCAGCAGTGAAGCAGCCGGGACAGGGGTCCGCCAGCCCCAGCATTTT
-	TRBV19	TRBJ1-6	-	CASSPRTWNLTLHF	TGTGCCAGTAGTCCCAGGACCTGGAATTTGACCCTCCACTTT
TRBD2	TRBV18	TRBJ2-5	-	CASLPGLAGVGATQYF	TGTGCCAGCTTGCCGGGACTAGCGGGAGTGGGTGCGACCCAGTACTTC
-	TRBV28	TRBJ2-7	-	CASHPEGRGSSYEQYF	TGTGCCAGCCACCCAGAGGGAAGGGGGAGCTCCTACGAGCAGTACTTC
TRBD1	TRBV28	TRBJ1-1	-	CASRPHGTGVTEAFF	TGTGCCAGCAGACCCCACGGGACAGGGGTTACTGAAGCTTTCTTT
-	TRBV30	TRBJ1-3	few	CAWSLERRNTIYF	TGTGCCTGGAGTCTTGAGAGGAGAAACACCATATATTTT
-	TRBV7-2	TRBJ2-7	-	CASSLAAGNYEQYF	TGTGCCAGCAGCTTAGCCGCAGGGAACTACGAGCAGTACTTC
TRBD2	TRBV12-5	TRBJ2-3	-	CASGKSGSDYTDTQYF	TGTGCTAGTGGTAAAAGCGGGAGCGACTACACAGATACGCAGTATTTT
TRBD2	TRBV28	TRBJ2-1	-	CASSFPGLRYNEQFF	TGTGCCAGCAGTTTCCCGGGACTAAGATACAATGAGCAGTTCTTC
-	TRBV7-2	TRBJ2-3	-	CASSLSQALTDTQYF	TGTGCCAGCAGCTTATCCCAAGCTCTCACGGATACGCAGTATTTT
TRBD2	TRBV7-3	TRBJ2-7	-	CASSHGWATSGSCVRYEQYF	TGTGCCAGCAGCCACGGATGGGCGACTAGCGGGAGTTGCGTTAGGTACGAGCAGTACTTC
-	TRBV28	TRBJ2-7	-	CASSPIGAGEQYF	TGTGCCAGCAGCCCGATCGGGGCAGGGGAGCAGTACTTC
-	TRBV4-2	TRBJ2-7	-	CASSLLGRGPGYEQYF	TGTGCCAGCAGCCTCCTTGGGAGGGGGCCCGGCTACGAGCAGTACTTC
TRBD1	TRBV30	TRBJ1-2	-	CAGADRVNYGYTF	TGTGCCGGGGCGGACAGGGTGAACTATGGCTACACCTTC
-	TRBV2	TRBJ2-1	-	CASTASPGYEQFF	TGTGCCAGCACGGCCAGCCCCGGGTATGAGCAGTTCTTC
-	TRBV5-4	TRBJ1-1	-	CASSLGPGFF	TGTGCCAGCAGCCTGGGACCGGGTTTCTTT
-	TRBV6-6	TRBJ1-5	-	CASSTITGPQPQHF	TGTGCCAGCTCCACAATAACGGGGCCGCAGCCCCAGCATTTT
TRBD1	TRBV5-4	TRBJ1-2	-	CASSLQGQGLYGYTF	TGTGCCAGCAGCTTGCAGGGACAGGGGCTTTATGGCTACACCTTC
-	TRBV5-6	TRBJ2-1	once	CASTHRDGEMGQFF	TGTGCCAGCACACACCGGGACGGTGAAATGGGGCAGTTCTTC
-	TRBV7-2	TRBJ2-7	-	CASLPQGSYEQYF	TGTGCCAGCTTACCTCAGGGGTCCTACGAGCAGTACTTC
-	TRBV5-1	TRBJ2-5	-	CASSLGTTQETQYF	TGCGCCAGCAGCTTGGGGACAACACAAGAGACCCAGTACTTC